This record looks at one T cell receptor beta chain sequence and its context. This sample stems from a study of blood T cell repertoires in COVID-19. Some clones are missing from TCRdb's copy, which holds only in-frame ones; the method was immunoSEQ multiplex PCR. The profile shows more than 200,000 clones, about 90% of them singletons. The CDR3 loop spans 14 amino acids. The germline gives CDR1 MNHEY, CDR2 SVGAGI. V lost 8 bases and J lost 5, with 13 bases in between. The sequenced material came from PBMCs or T cells enriched from blood (not recorded which). The clonotype originates from a woman aged 18-29 years who had recovered from COVID-19. The genes are TRBV6-5 and TRBJ1-6; D is uncertain. The DNA of the CDR3 is TGTGCCAGCCGGGGAAGGTCCAATAATTCACCCCTCCACTTT. Amino acid sequence: CASRGRSNNSPLHF.